Below, 5 T cell receptor beta chains from the same sample are listed, as sequenced in a study of CD8 T cells in ankylosing spondylitis. In TCRdb, the 5' RACE reads were re-called with MiXCR into one record per CDR3 protein. The repertoire holds 80,000 to 100,000 distinct CDR3 sequences, with about 8.1% as singletons. The material sequenced was blood, either unsorted or a sorted T cell fraction (not recorded which). The receptors come from a male donor with ankylosing spondylitis or in good health (not recorded which).

This clonotype was counted at least ten times. The rearrangement joins TRBV20-1 to TRBJ2-3; D is ambiguous. Germline V lookup: CDR1 DFQATT, CDR2 SNEGSKA (reference sequence). The CDR3 extends over 18 amino acids. With 0 bases removed from V and 0 bases from J, the gap between germline ends came to 19 bases. This chain's CDR3 is CSARDPLSRMTSTDTQYF. DNA of the CDR3: TGCAGTGCTAGAGATCCCCTCTCCCGGATGACTAGCACAGATACGCAGTATTTT.

In this sample, this clonotype turned up a few times. The chain employs TRBV7-9 and TRBJ1-1; the D gene is possibly TRBD1 (6 bases). V was clipped by 6 bases and J by 1 base, with 12 bases between them. The length of the CDR3 is 14 residues. Germline V gene lookup returns CDR1 SEHNR and CDR2 FQNEAQ (reference sequence). The CDR3 loop is CASRLTGTNTEAFF. The CDR3 region has the DNA TGTGCCAGCAGACTTACAGGGACGAACACTGAAGCTTTCTTT. Full variable domain (missing parts from reference TRBV7-9 and TRBJ1-1): DTGVSQNPRHKITKRGQNVTFRCDPISEHNRLYWYRQTLGQGPEFLTYFQNEAQLEKSRLLSDRFSAERPKGSFSTLEIQRTEQGDSAMYLCASRLTGTNTEAFFGQGTRLTVV.

The J gene is TRBJ2-7, the V gene TRBV19; D uncertain. V was pared by 4 bases and J by 2 bases, with 9 bases between. The germline V gene encodes CDR1 LNHDA and CDR2 SQIVND (reference sequence). This CDR3 comprises 13 residues. The CDR3 here is CASSRAPAYEQYF. CDR3 in DNA: TGTGCCAGTAGTAGGGCGCCAGCCTACGAGCAGTACTTC.

CDR3 sequence: CASSSDAGTTNTGELFF. The CDR3 nucleotides read TGTGCCAGCAGCTCCGACGCGGGGACGACGAACACCGGGGAGCTGTTTTTT. The V and J genes are TRBV4-2 and TRBJ2-2; maybe TRBD2 (6 bases). The germline V gene encodes CDR1 LGHNA and CDR2 YNFKEQ. The CDR3 consists of 17 residues. V lost 5 bases, J lost 0 bases, and 16 bases lay in between.

As for this clonotype: This clone may be a read error of a much larger clone one base away. The genes are TRBV29-1 and TRBJ2-3; TRBD1 aligns across 7 bases. The CDR3 runs to 15 residues. Germline V gene data show CDR1 as SQVTM and CDR2 as ANQGSEA. The CDR3 here is CSALEGQSHPDTQCF. The CDR3 nucleotides read TGCAGCGCTCTCGAGGGACAGTCTCACCCCGATACGCAGTGTTTT.